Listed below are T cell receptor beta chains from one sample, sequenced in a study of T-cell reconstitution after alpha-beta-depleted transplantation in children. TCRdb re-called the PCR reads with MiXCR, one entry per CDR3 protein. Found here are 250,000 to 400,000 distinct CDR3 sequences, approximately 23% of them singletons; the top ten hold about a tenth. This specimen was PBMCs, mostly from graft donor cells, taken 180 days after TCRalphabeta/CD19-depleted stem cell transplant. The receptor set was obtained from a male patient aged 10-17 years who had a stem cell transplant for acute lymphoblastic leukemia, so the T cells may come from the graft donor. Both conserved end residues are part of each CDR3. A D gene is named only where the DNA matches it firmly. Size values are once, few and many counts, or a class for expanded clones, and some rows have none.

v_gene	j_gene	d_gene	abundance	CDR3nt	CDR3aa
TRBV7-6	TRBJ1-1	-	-	TGTGCCAGCAGCCCCATCGAGGCAAACACTGAAGCTTTCTTT	CASSPIEANTEAFF
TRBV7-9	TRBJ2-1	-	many	TGTGCCAGCAGCTCAAGGACTGGATACAATGAGCAGTTCTTC	CASSSRTGYNEQFF
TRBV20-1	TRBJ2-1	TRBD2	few	TGCAGTGCTAAGGGACTAGGCAAGAGCTCCTACAATGAGCAGTTCTTC	CSAKGLGKSSYNEQFF
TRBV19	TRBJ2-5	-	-	TGTGCCAGTAGTATGGGACCCCAAGAGACCCAGTACTTC	CASSMGPQETQYF
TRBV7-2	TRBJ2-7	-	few	TGTGCCAGCAGCTTAGGGATGGGGACACGCGAGCAGTACTTC	CASSLGMGTREQYF
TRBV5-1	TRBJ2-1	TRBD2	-	TGCGCCAGCAGCTTGGGGCGGACTAGCGGCTACAATGAGCAGTTCTTC	CASSLGRTSGYNEQFF
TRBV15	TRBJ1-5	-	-	TGTGCCACCAGCGAAGTGAGCAATCAGCCCCAGCATTTT	CATSEVSNQPQHF
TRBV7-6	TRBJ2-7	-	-	TGTGCCAGCAGCTCCCGCGAGGGCCTTCGGGAGCAGTACTTC	CASSSREGLREQYF
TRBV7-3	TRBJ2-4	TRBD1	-	TGTGCCAGCAGCCCCTCGGGACAGGGTTCCACTCAGTACTTC	CASSPSGQGSTQYF
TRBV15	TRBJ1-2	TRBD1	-	TGTGCCACCAGCAGGGGAAGGGACAGACTATCCTATGGCTACACCTTC	CATSRGRDRLSYGYTF
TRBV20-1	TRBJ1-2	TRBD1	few	TGCAGTGCGGCCGGGACAGGGATGATGAATGGCTACACCTTC	CSAAGTGMMNGYTF
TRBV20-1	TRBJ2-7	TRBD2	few	TGCAGTGCAACTACCGGGACTAGCGGGAACCTTGGCTACTTC	CSATTGTSGNLGYF
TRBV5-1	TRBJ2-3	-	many	TGCGCCAGCAGCTTGTTCGGGTATACAGATACGCAGTATTTT	CASSLFGYTDTQYF
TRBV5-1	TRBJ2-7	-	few	TGCGCCAGCAGCTTGTTGCCCGTGGGGGACACCTACGAGCAGTACTTC	CASSLLPVGDTYEQYF
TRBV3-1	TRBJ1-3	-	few	TGTGCCAGCAGCCAAGATCGGCGGAGCTCTGGAAACACCATATATTTT	CASSQDRRSSGNTIYF
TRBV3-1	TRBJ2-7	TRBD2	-	TGTGCCAGCAGCCAATTGAGCGGGAGATTAACCAGCTACGAGCAGTACTTC	CASSQLSGRLTSYEQYF
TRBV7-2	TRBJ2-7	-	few	TGTGCCAGCAGCTTAGGCGGGCTAACCTACGAGCAGTACTTC	CASSLGGLTYEQYF
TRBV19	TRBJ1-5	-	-	TGTGCCAGTACCAGACACAGGAATAGCAATCAGCCCCAGCATTTT	CASTRHRNSNQPQHF
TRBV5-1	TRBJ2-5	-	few	TGCGCCAGCAGCCTACCCTTAGGCTTGTACCAAGAGACCCAGTACTTC	CASSLPLGLYQETQYF
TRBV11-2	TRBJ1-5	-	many	TGTGCCAGCAGCTTAGGGGGGGCTGGCAATCAGCCCCAGCATTTT	CASSLGGAGNQPQHF
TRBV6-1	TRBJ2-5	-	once	TGTGCCAGTCAGAGGGCCCTCCAAGAGACCCAGTACTTC	CASQRALQETQYF
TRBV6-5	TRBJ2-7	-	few	TGTGCCAGCAGTTACTTGGGTAGCGGACCCTACGAGCAGTACTTC	CASSYLGSGPYEQYF
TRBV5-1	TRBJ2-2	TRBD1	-	TGCGCCAGCAGCTACCGTTTAGGGGGCGGCACCGGGGAGCTGTTTTTT	CASSYRLGGGTGELFF
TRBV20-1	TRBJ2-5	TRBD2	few	TGCAGTGCTAGAGTTGGGACTAGCGGCAAAGGGGAGACCCAGTACTTC	CSARVGTSGKGETQYF
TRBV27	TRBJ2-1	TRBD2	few	TGTGCCAGCAGTTTCACTAGCGCGTACAATGAGCAGTTCTTC	CASSFTSAYNEQFF
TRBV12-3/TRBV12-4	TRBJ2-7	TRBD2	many	TGTGCCAGCAGTTGGGGGCGGACTAGCGGCAACGAGCAGTACTTC	CASSWGRTSGNEQYF
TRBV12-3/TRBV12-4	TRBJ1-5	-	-	TGTGCCAGCAGGGGAGGGAGGGTTAGCAATCAGCCCCAGCATTTT	CASRGGRVSNQPQHF
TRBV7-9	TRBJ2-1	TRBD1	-	TGTGCCAGCAGCGCGGGACAGGGGGCTAAAAATGAGCAGTTCTTC	CASSAGQGAKNEQFF
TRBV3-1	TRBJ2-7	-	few	TGTGCCAGCAGCCAAGATCCCCTAAGCGGCTACGAGCAGTACTTC	CASSQDPLSGYEQYF
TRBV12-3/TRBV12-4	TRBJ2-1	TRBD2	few	TGTGCCAGCAGTCCCTGGGGTAGCGGGAGAGGCCACAATGAGCAGTTCTTC	CASSPWGSGRGHNEQFF
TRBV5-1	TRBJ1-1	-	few	TGCGCCAGCAGCCCGGGGGCGGTGAACACTGAAGCTTTCTTT	CASSPGAVNTEAFF
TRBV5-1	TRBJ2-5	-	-	TGCGCCAGCAGCTTCGGGGCCAGGGGAGAGACCCAGTACTTC	CASSFGARGETQYF
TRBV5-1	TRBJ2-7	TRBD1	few	TGCGCCAGCAGATATTGGATCGGGACAGCCGAGCAGTACTTC	CASRYWIGTAEQYF
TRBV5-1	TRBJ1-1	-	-	TGCGCCAGCAGCCTAGTTGCAGGGATGAACACTGAAGCTTTCTTT	CASSLVAGMNTEAFF
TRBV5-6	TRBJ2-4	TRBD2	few	TGTGCCAGCAGCTTGGAGATGACTAGCGGGAGGGGGGCCAAAAACATTCAGTACTTC	CASSLEMTSGRGAKNIQYF
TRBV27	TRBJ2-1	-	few	TGTGCCAGCACGGGAACTAGCTTCCACAATGAGCAGTTCTTC	CASTGTSFHNEQFF
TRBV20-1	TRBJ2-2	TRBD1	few	TGCAGTGCTCCGGACAGGGGAGGCAACACCGGGGAGCTGTTTTTT	CSAPDRGGNTGELFF
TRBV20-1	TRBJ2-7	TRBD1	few	TGCAGTGCTAGTAATACAGGGGCCTACGAGCAGTACTTC	CSASNTGAYEQYF